Below, 26 T cell receptor beta chains from the same sample are listed, as sequenced in a study of shared clonotypes between healthy human individuals. Clones were sequenced by immunoSEQ multiplex PCR, and TCRdb holds only the in-frame ones, with some missing. The sample has around 2.1 million clones, just over 90% seen once. CD8 cells classed as naive were CD45RO-negative and positively selected for CCR7, excluding terminally differentiated effector memory CD45RA+ cells. Sequencing input: naive CD8+ T cells from PBMCs. The source is a man younger than 30 in good health. Some clones in this sample may be carry-over from other donors' samples.

This clone was counted once. CDR3 sequence (DNA): TGTGCCAGCAGCGTTTCCAGCGGGAGGGCCGGGAACACCGGGGAGCTGTTTTTT. Residues: CASSVSSGRAGNTGELFF. The chain is built from TRBV9 and TRBJ2-2, with 10 bases identical to TRBD2. V lost 2 bases to trimming and J lost 1 base; unmatched junction nucleotides: 8. The CDR3 loop spans 18 amino acids. From germline, CDR1 is SGDLS and CDR2 YYNGEE.

This clone was observed a single time. This chain links TRBV7-3 with TRBJ2-1; perhaps TRBD2 as D (6 bases). CDR3 length: 15 amino acids. V lost 2 bases to trimming and J lost 2 bases, with 10 bases between them. Per the germline V gene, CDR1 is SGHTA and CDR2 is FQGTGA. The CDR3 here is CASSLGGGTYNEQFF. Written as DNA, the CDR3 is TGTGCCAGCAGCTTAGGGGGAGGAACCTACAATGAGCAGTTCTTC.

The rearrangement links TRBV19 to TRBJ1-2, with no clear D. In germline, CDR1 is LNHDA, CDR2 SQIVND (reference sequence). The CDR3 has 12 residues. The V and J ends lost 3 bases and 8 bases respectively, with 10 bases between them. CDR3 DNA: TGTGCCAGTAGTATCGGGGTCCGAGGCTACACCTTC. It encodes CASSIGVRGYTF.

This rearrangement joins TRBV28 to TRBJ2-7; D ambiguous. The CDR3 sequence is 13 residues long. Germline V gene lookup returns CDR1 MDHEN and CDR2 SYDVKM. V lost 6 bases to trimming and J lost 3 bases, with 12 bases between them. CDR3 sequence reads: CASSRTVGYEQYF. Written as DNA, the CDR3 is TGTGCCAGCAGCCGGACGGTAGGCTACGAGCAGTACTTC.

The chain employs TRBV27 and TRBJ1-1; D not certain. Trimming shortened V by 7 bases and J by 1 base, and 13 bases separated the two germline ends. Germline V gene sequence: CDR1 MNHEY, CDR2 SMNVEV (reference sequence). This CDR3 is 14 amino acids long. In nucleotides, the CDR3 is TGTGCCAGCACAAACCTGGGAAGGAACACTGAAGCTTTCTTT. Translating gives CASTNLGRNTEAFF.

The chain links TRBV14 to TRBJ2-5; 10 bases agree with TRBD2. Per germline, CDR1 SGHDN and CDR2 FVKESK. The CDR3 loop spans 15 amino acids. V was clipped by 1 base and J by 3 bases; unmatched bases: 2. The CDR3 protein is CASSQGTSGEETQYF. The CDR3, as DNA: TGTGCCAGCAGCCAAGGGACTAGCGGAGAAGAGACCCAGTACTTC.

In the case of this clone: This sample includes further DNA sequences coding for the same CDR3. The chain combines TRBV28 with TRBJ2-7; D uncertain. This CDR3 region has 11 residues. The germline CDR1 and CDR2 sequences are MDHEN and SYDVKM. With 5 bases removed from V and 4 bases from J, the gap between germline ends came to 6 bases. The CDR3 DNA is TGTGCCAGCAGTCTCAAGTACGAGCAGTACTTC. Translated: CASSLKYEQYF.

For this clone: This same CDR3 is encoded by further DNA sequences in the sample. V is TRBV9 and J is TRBJ2-7, with D perhaps matching TRBD1 or TRBD2 (5 bases each). V lost 0 bases to trimming and J lost 5 bases, with 12 bases between them. The CDR3 runs to 14 residues. Germline loops: CDR1 SGDLS, CDR2 YYNGEE. The CDR3 DNA is TGTGCCAGCAGCGTAGGGGGGAGTACCCACGAGCAGTACTTC. It yields the protein CASSVGGSTHEQYF.

J is TRBJ2-1 and V is TRBV29-1; the match to TRBD2 covers 10 bases. V shed 0 bases, J shed 0 bases, and the junction held 8 bases outside the gene matches. Germline V gene sequence: CDR1 SQVTM, CDR2 ANQGSEA. The CDR3 has 18 amino acids. CDR3 in amino acids: CSVEDLGLAFNSYNEQFF. CDR3 coding DNA: TGCAGCGTTGAAGATCTGGGACTAGCGTTCAACTCCTACAATGAGCAGTTCTTC.

This clone has just one count. The chain employs TRBV27 and TRBJ2-7; tentative D call: TRBD2 (6 bases). CDR1 is MNHEY, CDR2 SMNVEV, per germline (reference sequence). The germline V and J ends were trimmed by 5 bases and 0 bases, with 17 bases remaining between them. This CDR3 is built from 16 residues. The CDR3 sequence: CASSPSAGTHSYEQYF. Here the CDR3 DNA reads TGTGCCAGCAGTCCAAGCGCCGGGACTCACTCCTACGAGCAGTACTTC.

The chain employs TRBV15 and TRBJ2-7, with D possibly matching TRBD2 (6 bases). V lost 3 bases, J lost 6 bases, and 21 bases lay in between. This CDR3 is 16 amino acids long. From germline, CDR1 is LNHNV and CDR2 YYDKDF (reference sequence). The CDR3: CATSSHRGTGVIEQYF. The CDR3, as DNA: TGTGCCACCAGCAGCCACCGCGGGACGGGGGTAATCGAGCAGTACTTC.

The chain recombines TRBV6-5 with TRBJ2-7; D perhaps matches TRBD2 (7 bases). The length of the CDR3 is 15 residues. Germline values: CDR1 MNHEY, CDR2 SVGAGI. Deletions cut 5 bases from V and 3 bases from J, with 17 bases between. CDR3 residues: CASSPSGGFFYEQYF. CDR3 sequence (DNA): TGTGCCAGCAGTCCTTCGGGGGGCTTCTTCTACGAGCAGTACTTC.

The rearrangement links TRBV7-8 to TRBJ2-1; 7 bases line up with TRBD2. The CDR3 loop spans 13 amino acids. The germline V gene has CDR1 SGHVS and CDR2 FQNEAQ. J lost 1 base, V lost 8 bases, and 2 bases had no gene match. CDR3 nucleotide sequence: TGTGCCAGCGGGGGGGGGTCCTACAATGAGCAGTTCTTC. It encodes CASGGGSYNEQFF.

The CDR3 DNA reads as TGTGCCAGCAGTTGGGAGACAGCCACCGGGGAGCTGTTTTTT. It codes for CASSWETATGELFF. This rearrangement joins TRBV27 to TRBJ2-2; D possibly matches TRBD1 or TRBD2 (5 bases each). Germline values: CDR1 MNHEY, CDR2 SMNVEV (reference sequence). V was pared by 4 bases and J by 4 bases, with 10 bases between. This CDR3 has 14 residues.

The J gene is TRBJ1-2, the V gene TRBV15; D uncertain. This CDR3 is built from 13 residues. V lost 6 bases and J 5 bases, leaving 13 bases between the germline ends. Germline-derived CDR1 and CDR2 are LNHNV and YYDKDF (reference sequence). The CDR3 sequence: CATRSSRLYGYTF. The CDR3 DNA sequence: TGTGCCACCAGGTCCTCGCGGCTTTATGGCTACACCTTC.

This chain joins TRBV5-1 and TRBJ2-1; D tentatively reads TRBD1 or TRBD2 (7 bases each). Trimming shortened V by 4 bases and J by 7 bases, and 18 bases separated the two germline ends. CDR1 is SGHRS and CDR2 is YFSETQ in the germline V gene. The CDR3 totals 15 residues. The CDR3 sequence is CASSHPQQGGNEQFF. The CDR3, as DNA: TGCGCCAGCAGCCACCCCCAGCAGGGGGGGAATGAGCAGTTCTTC.

CDR3: CASNGPYSYNEQFF. The DNA for the CDR3 is TGTGCCAGTAACGGGCCCTACTCCTACAATGAGCAGTTCTTC. The chain employs TRBV19 and TRBJ2-1; D is unresolved. The CDR3 contains 14 residues. Deletions cut 7 bases from V and 0 bases from J, with 10 bases between. In germline, CDR1 is LNHDA, CDR2 SQIVND (reference sequence).

This clone was observed once. This chain connects TRBV28 to TRBJ1-5; the D is unclear. Trimming took 4 bases from V and 3 from J, leaving 7 bases between them. Germline V gene data show CDR1 as MDHEN and CDR2 as SYDVKM. The CDR3 totals 13 residues. CDR3 residues: CASSSYYNQPQHF. Here the CDR3 DNA reads TGTGCCAGCAGTTCGTATTACAATCAGCCCCAGCATTTT.

This rearrangement joins TRBV28 to TRBJ2-7, with D maybe TRBD1 (7 bases). The CDR3 runs to 14 residues. CDR1 is MDHEN, CDR2 SYDVKM, per germline. V dropped 4 bases and J dropped 3 bases, with 13 bases sitting between them. This CDR3 reads CASSSGTAGYEQYF. DNA for the CDR3: TGTGCCAGCAGTTCCGGGACAGCGGGCTACGAGCAGTACTTC.

To note about this clone: Additional DNA sequences in this sample encode the identical CDR3. The chain joins TRBV6-6 to TRBJ2-1; D is uncertain. Germline V gene data show CDR1 as MNHNY and CDR2 as SVGAGI (reference sequence). Trimming cost V 2 bases and J 6 bases, with 5 bases left between them. CDR3 length: 12 residues. The CDR3 sequence is CASSYVANEQFF. The DNA for the CDR3 is TGTGCCAGCAGTTACGTGGCCAATGAGCAGTTCTTC.

V gene TRBV7-3 combines with J gene TRBJ2-1; D is unresolved. V was clipped by 2 bases and J by 1 base, with 6 bases between them. Germline lookup yields CDR1 SGHTA and CDR2 FQGTGA. This CDR3 has 14 residues. CDR3 region: CASSLQESYNEQFF. The CDR3 nucleotides read TGTGCCAGCAGCTTACAGGAGTCCTACAATGAGCAGTTCTTC.

J is TRBJ2-3 and V is TRBV9; D is undetermined. The CDR3 covers 14 residues. In germline, CDR1 is SGDLS, CDR2 YYNGEE. With 0 bases removed from V and 4 bases from J, the gap between germline ends came to 9 bases. CDR3 in DNA: TGTGCCAGCAGCGTAGTGAATATTCCAGATACGCAGTATTTT. Encoded protein: CASSVVNIPDTQYF.

The V gene is TRBV28, the J gene TRBJ2-1, with 7 bases lining up with TRBD1. This CDR3 region has 16 residues. Germline V gene data show CDR1 as MDHEN and CDR2 as SYDVKM. Unmatched junction bases numbered 13, after V lost 7 bases and J lost 4 bases. This CDR3 reads CASTTHRDSIYNEQFF. The CDR3 DNA sequence: TGTGCCAGCACGACTCACCGGGACAGCATATACAATGAGCAGTTCTTC.

The rearrangement uses TRBV6-5 and TRBJ2-1, with D tentatively TRBD1 or TRBD2 (5 bases each). This CDR3 has 14 amino acids. V was shortened by 6 bases and J by 6 bases, with 15 bases between the two germline ends. The germline V gene has CDR1 MNHEY and CDR2 SVGAGI. This CDR3 reads CASSPARAGNEQFF. As DNA, the CDR3 is TGTGCCAGCAGCCCCGCCAGGGCGGGCAATGAGCAGTTCTTC.

The CDR3 DNA sequence: TGTGCCAGCAGCGACGGTCTGGAGTACAGGGGGGCTGAAGCTTTCTTT. Its protein is CASSDGLEYRGAEAFF. V gene TRBV9 combines with J gene TRBJ1-1; 8 nucleotides agree with TRBD1. In germline, CDR1 is SGDLS, CDR2 YYNGEE. After removal of 3 bases from V and 6 bases from J, the junction contained 13 bases not matched to a gene. There are 16 residues in the CDR3.

This sequence joins TRBV10-2 and TRBJ2-7, with D possibly called TRBD1 or TRBD2 (5 bases each). The CDR3 is made up of 16 amino acids. Germline V gene data show CDR1 as WSHSY and CDR2 as SAAADI. V was clipped by 6 bases and J by 2 bases, with 20 bases between them. This chain's CDR3 is CASRAKTQGPPYEQYF. The CDR3 nucleotides are TGCGCCAGCAGAGCAAAAACTCAGGGACCTCCCTACGAGCAGTACTTC.